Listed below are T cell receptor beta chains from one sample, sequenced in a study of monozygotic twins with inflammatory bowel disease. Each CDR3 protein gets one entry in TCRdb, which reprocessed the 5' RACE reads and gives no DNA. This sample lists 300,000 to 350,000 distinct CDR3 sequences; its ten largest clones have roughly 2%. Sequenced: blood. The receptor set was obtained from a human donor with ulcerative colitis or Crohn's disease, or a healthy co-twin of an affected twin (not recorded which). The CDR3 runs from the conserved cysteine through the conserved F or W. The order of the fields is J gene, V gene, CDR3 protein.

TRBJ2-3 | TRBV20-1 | CSARHSGTDTQYF
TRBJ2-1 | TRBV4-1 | CASSRSLRGREYNEQFF
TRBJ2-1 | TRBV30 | CAWSVLAGAISSYNEQFF
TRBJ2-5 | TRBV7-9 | CASSLGTSGEETQYF
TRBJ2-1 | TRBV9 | CASSPLLKSDEQFF
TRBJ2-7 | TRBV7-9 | CASRGEKPYEQYF
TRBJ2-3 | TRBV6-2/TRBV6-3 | CASSYSRSGRSADTQYF
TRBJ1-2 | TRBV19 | CASSIVGVRGYTF
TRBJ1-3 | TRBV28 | CASLEGGQLSGNTIYF
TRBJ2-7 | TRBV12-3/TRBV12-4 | CASSMSGGSYEQYF
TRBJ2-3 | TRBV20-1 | CSASRPAWTDTQYF
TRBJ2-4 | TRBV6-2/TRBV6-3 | CASRGAQRGAKNIQYF
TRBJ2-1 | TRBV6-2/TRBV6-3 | CASSQGISGGPSYNEQFF
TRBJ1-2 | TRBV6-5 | CASSYAWGQSGVNYGYTF
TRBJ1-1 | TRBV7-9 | CASSSTQGRVNTEAFF
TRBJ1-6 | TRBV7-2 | CASSLERLNSPLHF
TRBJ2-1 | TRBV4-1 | CASSQGGWENSYNEQFF
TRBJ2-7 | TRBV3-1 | CASSPRLAEAGEQYF
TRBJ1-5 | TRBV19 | CASSISGGQPQHF
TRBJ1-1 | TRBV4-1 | CASSQDRGRGRTEAFF
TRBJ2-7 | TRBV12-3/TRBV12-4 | CASSLWLAGAYEQYF
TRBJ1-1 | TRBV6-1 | CASSPQGRLNTEAFF
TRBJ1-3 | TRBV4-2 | CASSQDVARNSGNTIYF
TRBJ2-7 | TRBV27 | CASSPSPDSRYEQYF
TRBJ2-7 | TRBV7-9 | CASNLAGGTYEQYF
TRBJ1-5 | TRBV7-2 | CASSPGGTLTPQHF
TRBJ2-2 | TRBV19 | CASSRTGTTGELFF
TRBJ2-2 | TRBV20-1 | CSARVQLRNTGELFF
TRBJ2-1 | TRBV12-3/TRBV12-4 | CASSILAAPYNEQFF
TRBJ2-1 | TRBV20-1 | CSARSATSGNFYNEQFF
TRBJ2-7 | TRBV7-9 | CASSHRQDSYEQYF
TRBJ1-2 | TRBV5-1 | CASSLGQADGYTF
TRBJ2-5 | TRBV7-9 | CASSSIFSRGSQETQYF
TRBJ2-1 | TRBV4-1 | CASSQVRGSYNEQFF
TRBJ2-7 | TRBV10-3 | CAISGGVYEQYF
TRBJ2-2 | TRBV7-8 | CASSLTLPGGSGGELFF
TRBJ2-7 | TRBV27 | CASSPGTGLDEQYF
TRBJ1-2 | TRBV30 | CAWSEGNRAYGYTF
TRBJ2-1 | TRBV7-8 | CASSPSYPSGDEQFF
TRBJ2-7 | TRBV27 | CASSSLAPYEQYF
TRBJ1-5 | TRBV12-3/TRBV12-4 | CASTRSRVGQPQHF
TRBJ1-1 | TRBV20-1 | CSARDSGRNTEAFF
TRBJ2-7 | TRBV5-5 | CASSLGGGWSYEQYF
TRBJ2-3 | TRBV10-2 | CASRDARGDTQYF
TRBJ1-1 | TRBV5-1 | CASSTGQNSEAFF
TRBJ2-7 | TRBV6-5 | CASSYFPDSYEQYF
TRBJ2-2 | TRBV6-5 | CASYRRAGGELFF
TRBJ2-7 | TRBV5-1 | CASSHPPGSYEQYF
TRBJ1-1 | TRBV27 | CASSPGTGGRNTEAFF
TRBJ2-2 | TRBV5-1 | CASSPIAGWNTGELFF
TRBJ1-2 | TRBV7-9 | CASSLAGTGSIGYTF
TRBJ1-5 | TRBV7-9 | CASSLEGARQPQHF
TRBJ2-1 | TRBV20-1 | CSALLPSWSSYNEQFF
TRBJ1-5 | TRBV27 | CASSLSRVGNQPQHF
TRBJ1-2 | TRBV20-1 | CSARLTGHFGYTF
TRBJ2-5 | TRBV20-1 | CSAPGSGSETQYF
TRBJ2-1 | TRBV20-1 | CSARWQGPYNEQFF